Below, one T cell receptor beta chain is given with its context. Mismatch with germline at one junction end may stem from a read error. The data were obtained in a study of Graves' ophthalmopathy and Graves' hyperthyroidism. Study in general: Blood was drawn at initial diagnosis, before any treatment.

Transcripts of RNA were the source for amplifying TCR beta CDR3 regions. Following a first-round RT-PCR that used HTBI primers, a second-round multiplex PCR was carried out. MiXCR, applied by TCRdb to the multiplex PCR reads, yields one record per CDR3 protein. This table holds hundreds of thousands of distinct CDR3 sequences, 22% found once. The sample comprised peripheral blood. This clonotype originated in a woman between 18 and 30 years old with stable Graves' hyperthyroidism. Some clones in this sample may be carry-over from other donors' samples.

DNA for the CDR3: TGTGCCAGCAGCTTAGCGCGGGCGAACATTAAGTACTTC. Amino acids: CASSLARANIKYF. The rearrangement joins TRBV7-8 to TRBJ2-4, with D possibly TRBD2 on 5 matching bases. The CDR3 spans 13 residues. CDR1 SGHVS and CDR2 FQNEAQ come from the germline V gene.